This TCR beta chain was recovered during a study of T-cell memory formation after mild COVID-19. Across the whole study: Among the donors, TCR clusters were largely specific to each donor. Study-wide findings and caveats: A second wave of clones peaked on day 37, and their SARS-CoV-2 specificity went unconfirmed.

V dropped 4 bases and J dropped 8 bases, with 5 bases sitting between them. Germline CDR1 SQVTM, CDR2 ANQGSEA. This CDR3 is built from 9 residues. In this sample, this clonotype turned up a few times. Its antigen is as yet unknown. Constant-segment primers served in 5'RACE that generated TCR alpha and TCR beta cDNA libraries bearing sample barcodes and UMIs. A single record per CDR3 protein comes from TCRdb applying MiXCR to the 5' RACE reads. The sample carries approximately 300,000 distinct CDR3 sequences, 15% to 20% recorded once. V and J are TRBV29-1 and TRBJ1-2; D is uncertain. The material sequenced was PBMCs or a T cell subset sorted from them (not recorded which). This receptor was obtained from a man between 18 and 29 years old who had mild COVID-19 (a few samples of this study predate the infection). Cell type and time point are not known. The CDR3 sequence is CSVAGGYTF. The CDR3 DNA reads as TGCAGCGTTGCGGGCGGCTACACCTTC.